The source of this T cell receptor beta chain is a study of blood T cell repertoires in COVID-19. The overall study: COVID-19 samples, acute and convalescent, were from the United States, Italy and Spain. Sample material is recorded as cDNA or gDNA derived from T cells, B-cell-depleted T cells, or PBMCs.

CDR1 is LNHDA and CDR2 is SQIVND in the germline V gene (reference sequence). Trimming cost V 6 bases and J 5 bases; bases outside gene matches: 7. The CDR3 runs 15 residues. The data were produced by immunoSEQ multiplex PCR, yet TCRdb's version contains in-frame clones alone and is incomplete. The repertoire holds approximately 150,000 clones, with over 70% as singletons. The source material was peripheral blood. This TCR derives from a man aged 50-60 years with active or convalescent COVID-19. This chain links TRBV19 with TRBJ2-3, with TRBD1 matching over 11 bases. The CDR3 spells CASSTGTGGKDTQYF. In DNA, the CDR3 is TGTGCCAGTAGCACCGGGACAGGGGGTAAAGATACGCAGTATTTT.